This T cell receptor beta chain was identified during a study of OX40 agonist ivuxolimab in advanced cancers. As for the study in general: In this cohort, patients received ivuxolimab, an agonistic anti-OX40 (CD134) antibody. Dose-escalation subjects each had hepatocellular carcinoma, melanoma, renal cell or head and neck cancer. The study's findings and limits: People who partly responded at 0.1-3.0 mg/kg had some of the least clonal expansion seen.

For this clone: Its antigen is unknown.

Assay: immunoSEQ multiplex PCR; the TCRdb copy retains only in-frame clones and omits some. The table lists 70,000 or so clones, roughly 80% of them singletons, with 1.1% in the top ten. The length of the CDR3 is 14 residues. The germline gives CDR1 SGHDN, CDR2 FVKESK. Trimming shortened V by 2 bases and J by 2 bases, and 9 bases separated the two germline ends. The TCR originated in an adult with an advanced solid tumor such as melanoma, head and neck, liver or kidney cancer. The chain recombines TRBV14 with TRBJ2-5; D gene uncertain. The sample here was CD4+ or CD8+ T cells sorted from blood, taken in a trial of the OX40 agonist ivuxolimab. The CDR3 here is CASSQRAVQETQYF. The CDR3 DNA reads as TGTGCCAGCAGCCAACGGGCAGTACAAGAGACCCAGTACTTC.